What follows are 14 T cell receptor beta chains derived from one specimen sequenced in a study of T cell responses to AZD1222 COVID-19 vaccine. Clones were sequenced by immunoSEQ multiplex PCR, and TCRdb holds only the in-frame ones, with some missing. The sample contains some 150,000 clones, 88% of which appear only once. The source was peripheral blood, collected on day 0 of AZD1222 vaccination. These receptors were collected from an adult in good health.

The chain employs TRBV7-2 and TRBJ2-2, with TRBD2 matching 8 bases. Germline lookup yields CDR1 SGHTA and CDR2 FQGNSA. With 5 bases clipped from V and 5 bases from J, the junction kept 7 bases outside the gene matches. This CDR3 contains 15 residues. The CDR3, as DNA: TGTGCCAGCAGCCCGAGGACTAGCCCAACCGGGGAGCTGTTTTTT. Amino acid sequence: CASSPRTSPTGELFF.

The CDR3 nucleotides read TGTGCCAGCAGCTTCAGGAACCGGAACTACGAGCAGTACTTC. The encoded protein is CASSFRNRNYEQYF. This chain connects TRBV5-8 to TRBJ2-7; D remains unclear. The germline V gene encodes CDR1 SGHTS and CDR2 YDEGEE. Trimming cost V 2 bases and J 3 bases, with 12 bases left between them. This CDR3 has 14 residues.

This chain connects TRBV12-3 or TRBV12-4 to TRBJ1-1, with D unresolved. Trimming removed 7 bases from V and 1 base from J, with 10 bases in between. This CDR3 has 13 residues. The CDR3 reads CASTNQWNTEAFF. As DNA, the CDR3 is TGTGCCAGCACCAACCAATGGAACACTGAAGCTTTCTTT.

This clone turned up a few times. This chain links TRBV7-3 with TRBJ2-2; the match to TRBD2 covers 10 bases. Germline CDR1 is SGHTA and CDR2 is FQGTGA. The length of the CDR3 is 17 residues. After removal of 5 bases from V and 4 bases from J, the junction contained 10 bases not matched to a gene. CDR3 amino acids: CASSRQTTSGLTGELFF. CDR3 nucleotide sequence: TGTGCCAGCAGCCGACAAACGACTAGCGGGCTCACCGGGGAGCTGTTTTTT.

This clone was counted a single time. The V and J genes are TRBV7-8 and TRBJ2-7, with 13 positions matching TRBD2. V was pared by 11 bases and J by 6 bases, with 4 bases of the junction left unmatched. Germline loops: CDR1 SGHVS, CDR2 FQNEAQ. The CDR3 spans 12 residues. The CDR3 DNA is TGTGCCTTGGGACTAGCGGGAAGCGAGCAGTACTTC. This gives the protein CALGLAGSEQYF.

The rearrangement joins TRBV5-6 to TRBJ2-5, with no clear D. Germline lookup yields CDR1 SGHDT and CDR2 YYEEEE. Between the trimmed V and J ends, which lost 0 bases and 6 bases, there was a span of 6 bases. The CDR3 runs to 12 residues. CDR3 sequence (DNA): TGTGCCAGCAGCTTGGCCGCACAGACCCAGTACTTC. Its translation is CASSLAAQTQYF. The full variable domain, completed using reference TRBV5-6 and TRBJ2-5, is DAGVTQSPTHLIKTRGQQVTLRCSPKSGHDTVSWYQQALGQGPQFIFQYYEEEERQRGNFPDRFSGHQFPNYSSELNVNALLLGDSALYLCASSLAAQTQYFGPGTRLLVL.

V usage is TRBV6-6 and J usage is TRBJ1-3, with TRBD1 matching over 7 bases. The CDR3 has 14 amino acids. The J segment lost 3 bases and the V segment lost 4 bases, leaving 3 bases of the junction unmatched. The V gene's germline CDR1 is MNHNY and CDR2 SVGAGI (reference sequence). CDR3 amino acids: CASSSGQVGNTIYF. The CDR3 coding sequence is TGTGCCAGCAGTTCCGGACAGGTTGGAAACACCATATATTTT.

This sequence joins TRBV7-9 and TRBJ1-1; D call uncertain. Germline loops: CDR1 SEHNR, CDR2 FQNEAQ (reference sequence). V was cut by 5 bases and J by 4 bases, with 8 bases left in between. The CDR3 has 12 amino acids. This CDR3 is CASSRGGTEAFF. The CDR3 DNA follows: TGTGCCAGCAGCCGAGGAGGCACTGAAGCTTTCTTT. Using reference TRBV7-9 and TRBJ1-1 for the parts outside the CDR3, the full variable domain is DTGVSQNPRHKITKRGQNVTFRCDPISEHNRLYWYRQTLGQGPEFLTYFQNEAQLEKSRLLSDRFSAERPKGSFSTLEIQRTEQGDSAMYLCASSRGGTEAFFGQGTRLTVV.

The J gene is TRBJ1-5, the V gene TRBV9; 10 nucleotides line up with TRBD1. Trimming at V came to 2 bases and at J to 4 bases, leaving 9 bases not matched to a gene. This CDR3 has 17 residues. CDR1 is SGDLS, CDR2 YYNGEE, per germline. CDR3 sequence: CASSVGTGDILNQPQHF. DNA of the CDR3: TGTGCCAGCAGCGTCGGGACAGGGGACATTTTGAATCAGCCCCAGCATTTT.

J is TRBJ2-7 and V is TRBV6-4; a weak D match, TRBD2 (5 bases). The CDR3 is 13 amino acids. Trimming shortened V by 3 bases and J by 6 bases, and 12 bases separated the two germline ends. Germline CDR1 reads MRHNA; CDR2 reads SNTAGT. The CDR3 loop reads CASSEGEAGEQYF. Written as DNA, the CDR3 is TGTGCCAGCAGTGAAGGAGAGGCGGGCGAGCAGTACTTC.

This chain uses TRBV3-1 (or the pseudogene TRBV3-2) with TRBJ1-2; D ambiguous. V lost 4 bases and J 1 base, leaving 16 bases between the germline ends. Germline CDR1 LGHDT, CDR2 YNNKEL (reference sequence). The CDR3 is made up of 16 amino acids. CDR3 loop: CASSPKTDLSNYGYTF. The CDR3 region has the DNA TGTGCCAGCAGCCCTAAAACGGATCTAAGTAACTATGGCTACACCTTC.

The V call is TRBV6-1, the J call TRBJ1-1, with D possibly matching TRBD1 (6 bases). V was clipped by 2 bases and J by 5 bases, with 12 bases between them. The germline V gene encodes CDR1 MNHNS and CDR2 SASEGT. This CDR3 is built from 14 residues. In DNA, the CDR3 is TGTGCCAGCAGTGAACCCGGGGGCAGGACTGAAGCTTTCTTT. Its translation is CASSEPGGRTEAFF.

The CDR3: CASSQDQGRGSPLHF. The CDR3 DNA reads as TGCGCCAGCAGCCAAGATCAGGGGCGCGGTTCACCCCTCCACTTT. The rearrangement joins TRBV4-3 to TRBJ1-6, with D maybe TRBD1 (6 bases). Trimming left V 0 bases short and J 9 bases short, with 12 bases between. Germline V CDR1 and CDR2: LGHNA, YSLEER. This CDR3 is 15 amino acids long.

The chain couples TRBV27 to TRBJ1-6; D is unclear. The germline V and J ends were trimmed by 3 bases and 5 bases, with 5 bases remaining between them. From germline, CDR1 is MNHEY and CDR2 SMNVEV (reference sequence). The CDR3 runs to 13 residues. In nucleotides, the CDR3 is TGTGCCAGCAGTTTCGGTCATAATTCACCCCTCCACTTT. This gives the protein CASSFGHNSPLHF.